This section outlines one T cell receptor beta chain sequence together with its context. Its antigen is still unknown. These data originate in a study of cytomegalovirus exposure and HLA in healthy donors. The study ran its PCR with 60 Vbeta and 13 Jbeta primers. Data came from immunoSEQ multiplex PCR; TCRdb stores just in-frame clones and leaves some out. The data show about 59,000 clones, roughly 75% seen once. Points from the study as a whole: Researchers reported that three CMV-associated chains were confirmed in vitro as CMV antigen-specific.

V lost 5 bases to trimming and J lost 9 bases, with 11 bases between them. CDR1 is LGHNA and CDR2 is YNFKEQ in the germline V gene. The CDR3 consists of 13 residues. V usage is TRBV4-2 and J usage is TRBJ1-6; D not certain. Sequenced material: PBMCs. The receptor was isolated from a young man in good health and CMV-seropositive. DNA for the CDR3: TGTGCCAGCAGCGAGGATTCGGGTTCACCCCTCCACTTT. Its translation: CASSEDSGSPLHF.